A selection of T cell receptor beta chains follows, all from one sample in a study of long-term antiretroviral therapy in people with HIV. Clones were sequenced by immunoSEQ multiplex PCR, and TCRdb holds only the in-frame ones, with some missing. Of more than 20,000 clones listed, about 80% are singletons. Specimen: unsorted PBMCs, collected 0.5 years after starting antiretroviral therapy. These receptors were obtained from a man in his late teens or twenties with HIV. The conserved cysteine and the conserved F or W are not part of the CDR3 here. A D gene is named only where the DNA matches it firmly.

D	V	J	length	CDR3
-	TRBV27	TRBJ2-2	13	ASSLEGLNTGELF
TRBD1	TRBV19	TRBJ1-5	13	ASNGGQGVGQPQH
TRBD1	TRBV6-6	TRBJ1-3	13	ASSYGTVSGNTIY
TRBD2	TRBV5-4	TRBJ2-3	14	ASSWTSGFSTDTQY
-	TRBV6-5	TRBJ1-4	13	ASRVQGATNEKLF
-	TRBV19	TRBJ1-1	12	ASSISGGRAEAF
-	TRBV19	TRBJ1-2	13	ASSFGMKGNGGYT
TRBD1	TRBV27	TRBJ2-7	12	ASSPVAQGGEQY
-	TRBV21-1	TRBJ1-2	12	ASRPRTGNYGYT
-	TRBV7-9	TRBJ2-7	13	ASSSANQGLHEQY
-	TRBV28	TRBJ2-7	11	ASVAGPFYEQY
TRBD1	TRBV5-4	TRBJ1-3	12	ASSSGDRGNTIY
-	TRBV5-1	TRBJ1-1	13	ASSLGTAVVFAAF
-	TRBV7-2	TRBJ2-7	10	ASSLNIGEQY
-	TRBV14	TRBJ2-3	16	ASSQGSGGGLGTDTQY
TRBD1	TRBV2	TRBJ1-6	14	ASRGTGNLYNSPLH
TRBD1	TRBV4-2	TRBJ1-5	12	ASSLGQANQPQH
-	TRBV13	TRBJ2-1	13	ASSFLRRIYNEQF
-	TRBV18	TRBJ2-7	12	ASSPDLDVYEQY
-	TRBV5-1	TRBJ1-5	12	ASSLEGFNQPQH
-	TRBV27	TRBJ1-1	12	ASSPAGWRNEAF
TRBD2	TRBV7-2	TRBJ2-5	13	ASSQTSGPRETQY